This T cell receptor beta chain was recovered during a study of blood T cell repertoires in COVID-19. In the study overall: Samples representing acute and convalescent COVID-19 were sourced from the United States, Italy and Spain. PBMCs, B-cell-depleted T cells, or T cells provided the cDNA or gDNA that made up the material.

As originally analysed: Reference gene primer amplification yielded estimated nucleated cell counts. Method: immunoSEQ multiplex PCR; TCRdb's copy keeps in-frame clones and lacks some. The V and J calls and the clone size are those of that table, but D and trimming were determined from the DNA. The table lists around 100,000 clones, just under 85% of them singletons. Germline loops: CDR1 SGHNT, CDR2 YENEEA. CDR3 length equals 15 residues. V was clipped by 0 bases and J by 5 bases; unmatched bases: 6. Specimen: peripheral blood. The TCR sequence derives from a man aged 45-65 years with active or convalescent COVID-19. V and J are TRBV11-3 and TRBJ2-5, with 7 bases fitting TRBD1. This CDR3 reads CASSLEQGSWETQYF. As DNA, the CDR3 is TGTGCCAGCAGCTTAGAACAGGGGTCGTGGGAGACCCAGTACTTC.